This passage covers 10 T cell receptor beta chains from one sample sequenced in a study of cytomegalovirus exposure and HLA in healthy donors (dated by TCRdb to 2016 to 2017). The library came from the immunoSEQ multiplex PCR assay. For the multiplex PCR, a mixture combining 60 forward primers for TCR Vbeta segments and 13 reverse primers for TCR Jbeta segments was used. In TCRdb, the immuneACCESS table is reduced to in-frame sequences with V and J assigned. These tables do not hold every clone; where another copy was compared, an unresolved V gene accounts for under half, and the others remain unexplained. The sample has some 200,000 clones on record, approximately 82% of them singletons. About 1.7% of the sample is in the top ten clones. The sample taken for sequencing was PBMCs. These receptor sequences come from a woman aged 18 to 35 in good health and CMV-seronegative.

This chain links TRBV10-1 with TRBJ1-2, with D unclear. V lost 0 bases and J lost 4, with 6 bases in between. The CDR3 extends over 13 amino acids. Germline V gene sequence: CDR1 WNHNN, CDR2 SYGVQD (reference sequence). CDR3 loop: CASSESFGYGYTF. In DNA form, the CDR3 reads TGCGCCAGCAGTGAGTCCTTCGGCTATGGCTACACCTTC.

V usage is TRBV28 and J usage is TRBJ2-1; 13 nucleotides line up with TRBD2. CDR1 is MDHEN, CDR2 SYDVKM, per germline. The CDR3 runs to 15 residues. The trim removed 5 bases at V and 10 bases at J, leaving 8 bases unmatched. The CDR3 spells CASSPLAGGLGEQFF. The CDR3 region has the DNA TGTGCCAGCAGTCCACTAGCGGGAGGGCTGGGGGAGCAGTTCTTC.

This clone was recorded a few times. This rearrangement joins TRBV7-2 to TRBJ2-5; 9 nucleotides match TRBD2. The CDR3 contains 18 residues. CDR1 and CDR2 from the germline V gene are SGHTA and FQGNSA. The V and J ends lost 0 bases and 4 bases, in that order; junction bases with no gene match: 12. DNA for the CDR3: TGTGCCAGCAGCTTAGCGCTCCGGGGCGGGAGGGGTGGAGAGACCCAGTACTTC. Amino acid sequence: CASSLALRGGRGGETQYF.

The rearrangement links TRBV6-1 to TRBJ2-1; 9 nucleotides align to TRBD1. The germline CDR1 and CDR2 sequences are MNHNS and SASEGT. J gave up 4 bases and V 8 bases, and 6 bases lay outside the gene matches. This CDR3 spans 14 amino acids. The CDR3: CASATGTGYNEQFF. The DNA for the CDR3 is TGTGCCAGCGCGACCGGGACAGGGTACAATGAGCAGTTCTTC.

The chain employs TRBV18 and TRBJ2-7, with 13 nucleotides matching TRBD2. With V trimmed by 5 bases and J by 0 bases, 1 base remained unmatched. Germline lookup yields CDR1 KGHSH and CDR2 LQKENI. CDR3 length: 15 residues. The CDR3 DNA sequence: TGTGCCAGCTCAAGGACTAGCGGGAGCTCCTACGAGCAGTACGTC. Translated, it gives CASSRTSGSSYEQYV.

In the case of this clone: At one end the junction does not follow the germline gene, possibly because of a read error. The J gene is TRBJ2-3, the V gene TRBV7-9; no definite D call. Germline CDR1 SEHNR, CDR2 FQNEAQ (reference sequence). The CDR3 extends over 11 amino acids. The CDR3 nucleotides are TGTTCCAGCAGCTTCCGGGATACGCAGTATTTT. Protein sequence: CSSSFRDTQYF.

The chain uses TRBV30 and TRBJ2-1; 8 bases match TRBD2. CDR1 is GTSNPN, CDR2 SVGIG, per germline (reference sequence). With V trimmed by 5 bases and J by 7 bases, 10 bases remained unmatched. This CDR3 comprises 14 residues. In DNA, the CDR3 is TGTGCCTGGTTTTCCGGGACGGGGGGGAATGAGCAGTTCTTC. The encoded protein is CAWFSGTGGNEQFF.

This chain links TRBV7-9 with TRBJ2-5, with D unclear. The V gene lost 1 base and the J gene lost 7 bases, with 4 bases spanning the gap. Germline V lookup: CDR1 SEHNR, CDR2 FQNEAQ (reference sequence). This CDR3 contains 11 residues. Here the CDR3 DNA reads TGTGCCAGCAGCTTAGATAGGACCCAGTACTTC. Its translation: CASSLDRTQYF.

The chain links TRBV15 to TRBJ2-1; 9 bases agree with TRBD2. Germline CDR1 LNHNV, CDR2 YYDKDF (reference sequence). This CDR3 region has 17 residues. V was clipped by 1 base and J by 2 bases; unmatched bases: 6. The CDR3 nucleotides read TGTGCCACCAGCAGAGGAGGGACTAGCATTCCCTACAATGAGCAGTTCTTC. Amino acids: CATSRGGTSIPYNEQFF.

J is TRBJ2-1 and V is TRBV5-1; 9 bases map to TRBD1. The CDR3 covers 12 residues. Trimming at V came to 4 bases and at J to 10 bases, leaving 3 bases not matched to a gene. Germline values: CDR1 SGHRS, CDR2 YFSETQ. The CDR3 nucleotides are TGCGCCAGCAGCCCTGACAGGGGGGAGCAGTTCTTC. As protein: CASSPDRGEQFF.